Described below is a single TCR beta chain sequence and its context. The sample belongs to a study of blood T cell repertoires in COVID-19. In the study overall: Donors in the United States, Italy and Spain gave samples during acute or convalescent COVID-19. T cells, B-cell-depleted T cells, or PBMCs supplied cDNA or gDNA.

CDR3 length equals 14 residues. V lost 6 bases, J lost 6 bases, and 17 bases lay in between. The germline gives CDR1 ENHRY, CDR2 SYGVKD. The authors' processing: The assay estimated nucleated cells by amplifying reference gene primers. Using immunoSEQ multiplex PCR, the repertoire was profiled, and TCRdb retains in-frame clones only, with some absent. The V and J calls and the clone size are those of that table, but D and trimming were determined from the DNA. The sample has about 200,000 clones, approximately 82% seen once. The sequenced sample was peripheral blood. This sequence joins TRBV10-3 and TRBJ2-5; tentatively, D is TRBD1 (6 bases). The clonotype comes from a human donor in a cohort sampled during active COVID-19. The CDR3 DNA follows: TGTGCCATCAGCCGGGACAACCTCATGCAGACCCAGTACTTC. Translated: CAISRDNLMQTQYF.